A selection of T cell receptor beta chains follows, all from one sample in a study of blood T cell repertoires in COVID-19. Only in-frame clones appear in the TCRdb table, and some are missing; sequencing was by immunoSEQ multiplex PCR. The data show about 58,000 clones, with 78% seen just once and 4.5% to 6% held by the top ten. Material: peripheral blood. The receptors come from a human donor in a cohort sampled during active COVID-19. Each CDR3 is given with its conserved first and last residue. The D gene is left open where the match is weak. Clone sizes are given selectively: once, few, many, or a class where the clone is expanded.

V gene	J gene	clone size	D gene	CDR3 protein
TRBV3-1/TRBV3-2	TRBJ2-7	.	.	CASSLRGQEVQYF
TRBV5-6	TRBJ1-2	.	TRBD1	CASSFRGPDYGYTF
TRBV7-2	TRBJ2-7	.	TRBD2	CASSPKIAGGLPYEQYF
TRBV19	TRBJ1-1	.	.	CASSMSPSLVTEAFF
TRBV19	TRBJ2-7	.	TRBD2	CASSPAGVYEQYF
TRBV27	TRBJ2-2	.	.	CASTKTGHPNTGELFF
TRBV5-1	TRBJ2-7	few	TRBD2	CASSLAGVSYEQYF
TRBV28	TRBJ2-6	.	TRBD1	CASSPGTVWRGDGPGANVLTF
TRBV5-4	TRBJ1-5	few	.	CASSSQGRNQPQHF
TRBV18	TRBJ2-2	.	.	CASSQPGHWNTGELFF
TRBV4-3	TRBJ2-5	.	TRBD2	CASSQESGGGEETQYF
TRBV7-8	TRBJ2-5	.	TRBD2	CASSSLAGKETQYF
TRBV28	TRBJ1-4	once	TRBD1	CASSLEPQGASNEKLFF
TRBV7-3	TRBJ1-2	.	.	CASSPFNLDSGGYTF
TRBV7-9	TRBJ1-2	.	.	CASSDWGGNRNYGYTF
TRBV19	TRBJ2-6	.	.	CASSPLPSGANVLTF
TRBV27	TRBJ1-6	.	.	CASSLLIGGNSPLHF
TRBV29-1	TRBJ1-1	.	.	CSVVRGDTEAFF
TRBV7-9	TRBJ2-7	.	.	CASSPPTSIAYEQYF
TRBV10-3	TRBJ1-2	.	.	CAISGDWNYGYTF
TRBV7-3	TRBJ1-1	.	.	CASSLNRARNTEAFF
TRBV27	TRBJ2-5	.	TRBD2	CASNPGGGGKPQYF
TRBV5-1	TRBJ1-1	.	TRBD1	CASSAYRGHTEAFF
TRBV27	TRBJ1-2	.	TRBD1	CASSTQGQGASGYTF
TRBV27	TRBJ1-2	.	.	CASGSPQGFNYGYTF
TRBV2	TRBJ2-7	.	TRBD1	CASSERQGGWRSWDEQYF
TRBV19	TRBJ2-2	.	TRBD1	CASGTGWVTGELFF
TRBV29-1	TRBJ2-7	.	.	CSAPNSLGGEQYF
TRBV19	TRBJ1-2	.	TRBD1	CASSPTGKLGYTF
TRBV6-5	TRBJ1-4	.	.	CASSYSTPGKELFF
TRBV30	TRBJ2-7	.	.	CAWSADGPRYEQYF
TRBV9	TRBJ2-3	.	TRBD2	CASSWTAGGLTDTQYF
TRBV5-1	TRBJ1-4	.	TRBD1	CASSKTGQGASYGTNEKLFF
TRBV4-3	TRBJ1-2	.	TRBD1	CASSQDKTGVDGYTF